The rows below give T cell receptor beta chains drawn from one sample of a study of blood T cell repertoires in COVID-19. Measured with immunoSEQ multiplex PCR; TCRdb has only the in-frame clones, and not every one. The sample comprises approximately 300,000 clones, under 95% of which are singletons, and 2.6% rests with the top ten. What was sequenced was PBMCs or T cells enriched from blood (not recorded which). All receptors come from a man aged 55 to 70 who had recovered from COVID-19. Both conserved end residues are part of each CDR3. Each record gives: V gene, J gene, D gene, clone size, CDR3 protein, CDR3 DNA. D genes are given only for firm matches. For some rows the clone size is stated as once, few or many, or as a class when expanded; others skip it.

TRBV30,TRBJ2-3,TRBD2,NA,CAFHPPRLAGWVDTQYF,TGTGCCTTCCACCCCCCCCGACTAGCGGGATGGGTAGATACGCAGTATTTT
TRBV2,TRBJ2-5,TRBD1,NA,CASSRTGEETQYF,TGTGCCAGCAGTAGGACAGGGGAAGAGACCCAGTACTTC
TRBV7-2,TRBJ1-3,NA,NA,CASSFLQGGRVNTIYF,TGTGCCAGCAGCTTCCTCCAGGGAGGTAGAGTCAACACCATATATTTT
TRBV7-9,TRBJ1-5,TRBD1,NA,CASSPSGQGVYSNQPQHF,TGTGCCAGCAGCCCATCAGGACAGGGAGTGTATAGCAATCAGCCCCAGCATTTT
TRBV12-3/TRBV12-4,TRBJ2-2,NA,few,CASSSNTGELFF,TGTGCCAGCAGTTCTAACACCGGGGAGCTGTTTTTT
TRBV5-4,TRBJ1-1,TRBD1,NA,CASSPAGTVNTEAFF,TGTGCCAGCAGCCCCGCCGGGACAGTGAACACTGAAGCTTTCTTT
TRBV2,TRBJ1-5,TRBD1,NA,CASSEGQAYSNQPQHF,TGTGCCAGCAGTGAGGGACAGGCTTATAGCAATCAGCCCCAGCATTTT
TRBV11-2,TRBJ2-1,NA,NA,CASSLGQGWDEQFF,TGTGCCAGCAGCTTAGGGCAGGGGTGGGATGAGCAGTTCTTC
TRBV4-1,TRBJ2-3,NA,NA,CASSQDFPTSDTQYF,TGCGCCAGCAGCCAAGATTTCCCCACATCAGATACGCAGTATTTT
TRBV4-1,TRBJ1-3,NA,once,CASSQEPVASGNTIYF,TGCGCCAGCAGCCAAGAGCCAGTCGCCTCTGGAAACACCATATATTTT
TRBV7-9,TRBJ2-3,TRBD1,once,CASSVLRQGTDTQYF,TGTGCCAGCAGCGTACTAAGACAGGGTACAGATACGCAGTATTTT